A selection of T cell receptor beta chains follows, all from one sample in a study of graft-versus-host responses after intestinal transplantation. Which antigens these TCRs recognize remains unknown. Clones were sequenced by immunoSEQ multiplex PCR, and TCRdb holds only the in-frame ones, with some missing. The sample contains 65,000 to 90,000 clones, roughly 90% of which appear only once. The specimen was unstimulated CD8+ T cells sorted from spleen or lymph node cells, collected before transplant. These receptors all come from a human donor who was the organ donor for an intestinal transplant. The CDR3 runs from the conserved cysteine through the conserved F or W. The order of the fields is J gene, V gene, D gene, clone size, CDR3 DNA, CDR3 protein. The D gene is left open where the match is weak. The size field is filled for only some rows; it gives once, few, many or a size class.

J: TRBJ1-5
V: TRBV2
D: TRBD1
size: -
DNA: TGTGCCAGCAGTGGTACAGGGGATCAGCCCCAGCATTTT
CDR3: CASSGTGDQPQHF

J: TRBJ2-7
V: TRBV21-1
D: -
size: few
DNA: TGTGCCAGCAGCAAAGACGGTCCCGAGCAGTACTTC
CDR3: CASSKDGPEQYF

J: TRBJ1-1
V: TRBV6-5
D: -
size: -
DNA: TGTGCCAGCGCTCCATCGGGGACTGAAGCTTTCTTT
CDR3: CASAPSGTEAFF

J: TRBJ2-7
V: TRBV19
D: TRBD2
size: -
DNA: TGTGCCAGTAGCATGTCAGGTAGCGGGCATTACGAGCAGTACTTC
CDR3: CASSMSGSGHYEQYF

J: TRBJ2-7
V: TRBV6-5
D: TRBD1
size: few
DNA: TGTGCCAGCAGTTACGACAGGGCCTACGAGCAGTACTTC
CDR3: CASSYDRAYEQYF

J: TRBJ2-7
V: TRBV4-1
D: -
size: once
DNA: TGCGCCAGCAGCCAGGGGCCTGGCTCCTACGAGCAGTACTTC
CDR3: CASSQGPGSYEQYF

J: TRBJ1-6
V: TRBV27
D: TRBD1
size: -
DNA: TGTGCCAGCAGGGGGGGACAGGGTGGCTATAATTCACCCCTCCACTTT
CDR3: CASRGGQGGYNSPLHF

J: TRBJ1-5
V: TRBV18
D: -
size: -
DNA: TGTGCCAGCTCTCGCCAGTATAGCAATCAGCCCCAGCATTTT
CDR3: CASSRQYSNQPQHF

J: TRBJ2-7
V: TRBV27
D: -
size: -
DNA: TGTGCCAGCAGACGCGGGTACGAGCAGTACTTC
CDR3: CASRRGYEQYF

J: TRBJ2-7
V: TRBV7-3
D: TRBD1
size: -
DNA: TGTGCCAGCAGCGAGGGGACAGGGCTTAACGAGCAGTACTTC
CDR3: CASSEGTGLNEQYF

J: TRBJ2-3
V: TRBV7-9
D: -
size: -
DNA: TGTGCCAGCAGCTTAGGGCAGGGGACAGATACGCAGTATTTT
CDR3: CASSLGQGTDTQYF

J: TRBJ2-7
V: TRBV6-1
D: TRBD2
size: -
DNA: TGTGCCAGCAGTGAAACTAGCGGGGGGTCGTACGAGCAGTACTTC
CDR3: CASSETSGGSYEQYF

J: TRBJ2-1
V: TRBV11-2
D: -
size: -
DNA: TGTGCCAGCAGCAGACGAGGGCCGGGTGTCTTC
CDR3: CASSRRGPGVF

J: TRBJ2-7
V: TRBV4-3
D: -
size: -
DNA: TGCGCCAGCAGCCAGGCCAACAGGGTCTACGAGCAGTACTTC
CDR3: CASSQANRVYEQYF

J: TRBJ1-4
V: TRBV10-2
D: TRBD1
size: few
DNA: TGCGCCAGCAGTGATTATCGACAGGGGAGTAGAGAAAAACTGTTTTTT
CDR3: CASSDYRQGSREKLFF

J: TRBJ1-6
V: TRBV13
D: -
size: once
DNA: TGTGCCAGCAGCTTACGGGGCTCCTATAATTCACCCCTCCACTTT
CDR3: CASSLRGSYNSPLHF

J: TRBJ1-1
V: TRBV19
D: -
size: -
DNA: TGTGCCGTGGGGGAGGGGACTGAAGCTTTCTTT
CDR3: CAVGEGTEAFF

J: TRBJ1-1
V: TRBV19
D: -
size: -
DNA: TGTGCCAGTAGTATAGGGGGAGGAAACACTGAAGCTTTCTTT
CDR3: CASSIGGGNTEAFF

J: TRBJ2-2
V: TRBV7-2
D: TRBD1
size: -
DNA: TGTGCCAGCAGCTTAGGGACAGGGCGGCCCGGGGAGCTGTTTTTT
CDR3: CASSLGTGRPGELFF

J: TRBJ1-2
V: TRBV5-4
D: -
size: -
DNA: TGTGCCAGCAGCTTGGGCAGGGCGGATGGCTACACCTTC
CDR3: CASSLGRADGYTF

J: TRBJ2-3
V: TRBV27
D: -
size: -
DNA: TGTGCCAGCAGTTTGGGCGTCGATTGGACAGATACGCAGTATTTT
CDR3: CASSLGVDWTDTQYF

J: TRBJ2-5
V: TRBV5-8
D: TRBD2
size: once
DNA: TGTGCCAGCAGCTTCAGGGAGGGAGGAGAGACCCAGTACTTC
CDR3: CASSFREGGETQYF

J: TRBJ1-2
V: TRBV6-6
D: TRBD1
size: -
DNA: TGTGCCAGCAGTCCCGGGACAGGGAACTATGGCTACACCTTC
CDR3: CASSPGTGNYGYTF